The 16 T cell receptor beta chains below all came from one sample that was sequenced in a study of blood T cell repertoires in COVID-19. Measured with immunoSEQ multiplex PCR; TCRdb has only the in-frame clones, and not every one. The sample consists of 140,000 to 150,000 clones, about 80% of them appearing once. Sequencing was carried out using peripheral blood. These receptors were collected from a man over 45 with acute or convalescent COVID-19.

CDR3 residues: CASSYTYSNSPLHF. The CDR3 bases are TGCGCCAGCAGCTATACTTACAGTAATTCACCCCTCCACTTT. V is TRBV5-1 and J is TRBJ1-6; no firm D call. Germline CDR1 reads SGHRS; CDR2 reads YFSETQ. The CDR3 runs to 14 residues. Trimming took off 3 bases at V and 6 bases at J, with 10 bases between the two ends.

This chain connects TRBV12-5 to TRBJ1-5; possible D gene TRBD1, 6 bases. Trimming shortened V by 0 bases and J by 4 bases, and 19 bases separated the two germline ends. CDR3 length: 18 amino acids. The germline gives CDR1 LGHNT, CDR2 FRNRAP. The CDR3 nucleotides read TGTGCTAGTGGTTTGGTAATAGGGCCAGGGGAGAGGAATCAGCCCCAGCATTTT. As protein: CASGLVIGPGERNQPQHF.

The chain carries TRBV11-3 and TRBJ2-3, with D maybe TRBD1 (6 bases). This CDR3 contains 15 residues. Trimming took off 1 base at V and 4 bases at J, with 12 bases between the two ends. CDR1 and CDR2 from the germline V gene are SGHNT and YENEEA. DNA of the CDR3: TGTGCCAGCAGCTTAGGGCAGGGGTCGGCAGATACGCAGTATTTT. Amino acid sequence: CASSLGQGSADTQYF.

The CDR3 DNA sequence: TGTGCCAGCACTGAACCAGGGGGTAGAGTAGCTTTCTTT. Encoded protein: CASTEPGGRVAFF. The chain joins TRBV12-3 or TRBV12-4 to TRBJ1-1; 7 bases agree with TRBD1. The CDR3 runs 13 residues. V lost 7 bases, J lost 10 bases, and 12 bases stayed unmatched.

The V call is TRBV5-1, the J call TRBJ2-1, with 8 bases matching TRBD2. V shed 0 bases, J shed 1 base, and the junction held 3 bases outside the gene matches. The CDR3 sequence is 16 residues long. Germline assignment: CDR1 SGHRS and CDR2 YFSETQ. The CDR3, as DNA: TGCGCCAGCAGCTTGGACGCGGGGGGTTCCTACAATGAGCAGTTCTTC. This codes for CASSLDAGGSYNEQFF.

The CDR3 loop reads CAWSGQPFSPYTF. The DNA for the CDR3 is TGTGCCTGGAGTGGACAGCCTTTCTCTCCTTACACCTTC. The chain combines TRBV30 with TRBJ1-2; perhaps TRBD1 as D (5 bases). Between the trimmed V and J ends, which lost 1 base and 11 bases, there was a span of 17 bases. Germline assignment: CDR1 GTSNPN and CDR2 SVGIG (reference sequence). This CDR3 region has 13 residues.

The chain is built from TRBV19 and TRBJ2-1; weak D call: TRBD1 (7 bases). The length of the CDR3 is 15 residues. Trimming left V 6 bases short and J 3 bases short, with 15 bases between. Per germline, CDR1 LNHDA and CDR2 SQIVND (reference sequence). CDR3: CASREGQLDYNEQFF. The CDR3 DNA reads TGTGCCAGTAGGGAGGGACAGCTCGACTACAATGAGCAGTTCTTC.

The CDR3 reads CASSPPDRGDYGYTF. In DNA form, the CDR3 reads TGTGCCAGCTCACCCCCGGACAGGGGCGACTATGGCTACACCTTC. The gene calls are TRBV18 and TRBJ1-2; 9 bases line up with TRBD1. V lost 3 bases and J lost 3; bases outside the gene matches: 5. CDR1 and CDR2 from the germline V gene are KGHSH and LQKENI. The length of the CDR3 is 15 residues.

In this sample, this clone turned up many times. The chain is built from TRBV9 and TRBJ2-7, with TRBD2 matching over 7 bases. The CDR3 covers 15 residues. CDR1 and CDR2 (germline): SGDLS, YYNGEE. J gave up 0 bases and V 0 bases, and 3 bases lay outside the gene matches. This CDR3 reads CASSVGEGSSYEQYF. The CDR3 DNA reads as TGTGCCAGCAGCGTAGGGGAGGGGAGCTCCTACGAGCAGTACTTC.

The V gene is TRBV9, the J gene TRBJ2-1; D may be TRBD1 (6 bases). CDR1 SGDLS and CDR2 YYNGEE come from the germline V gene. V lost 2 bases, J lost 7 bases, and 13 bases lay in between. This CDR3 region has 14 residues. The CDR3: CASSVAGVGNEQFF. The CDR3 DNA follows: TGTGCCAGCAGCGTGGCAGGGGTAGGGAATGAGCAGTTCTTC.

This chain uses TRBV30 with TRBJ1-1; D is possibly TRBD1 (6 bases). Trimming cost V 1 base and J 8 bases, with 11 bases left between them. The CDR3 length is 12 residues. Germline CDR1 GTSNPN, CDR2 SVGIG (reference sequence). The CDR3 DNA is TGTGCCTGGAGTGCGGGGGGCTTAGAAGCTTTCTTT. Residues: CAWSAGGLEAFF.

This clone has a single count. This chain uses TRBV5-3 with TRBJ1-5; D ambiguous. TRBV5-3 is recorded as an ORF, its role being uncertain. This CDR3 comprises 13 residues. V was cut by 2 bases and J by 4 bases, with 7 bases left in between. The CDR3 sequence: CARSFWRNQPQHF. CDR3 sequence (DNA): TGTGCCAGAAGCTTTTGGAGGAATCAGCCCCAGCATTTT.

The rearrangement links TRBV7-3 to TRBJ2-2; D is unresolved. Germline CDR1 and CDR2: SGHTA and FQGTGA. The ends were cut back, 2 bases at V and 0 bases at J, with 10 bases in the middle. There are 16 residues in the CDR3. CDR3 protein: CASSLLGATNTGELFF. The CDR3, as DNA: TGTGCCAGCAGCTTATTGGGCGCAACGAACACCGGGGAGCTGTTTTTT. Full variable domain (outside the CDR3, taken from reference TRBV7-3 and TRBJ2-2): GAGVSQTPSNKVTEKGKYVELRCDPISGHTALYWYRQSLGQGPEFLIYFQGTGAADDSGLPNDRFFAVRPEGSVSTLKIQRTERGDSAVYLCASSLLGATNTGELFFGEGSRLTVL.

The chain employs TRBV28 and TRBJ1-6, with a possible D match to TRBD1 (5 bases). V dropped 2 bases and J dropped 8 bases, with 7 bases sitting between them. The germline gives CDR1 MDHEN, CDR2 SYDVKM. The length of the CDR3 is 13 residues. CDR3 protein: CASSLLQDSPLHF. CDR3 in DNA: TGTGCCAGCAGTTTACTACAGGATTCACCCCTCCACTTT.

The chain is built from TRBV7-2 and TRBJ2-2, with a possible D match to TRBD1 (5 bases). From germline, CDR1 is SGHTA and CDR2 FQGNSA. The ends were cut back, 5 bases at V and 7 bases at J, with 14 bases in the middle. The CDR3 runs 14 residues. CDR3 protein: CASSRQGSSGELFF. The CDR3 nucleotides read TGTGCCAGCAGCCGCCAGGGCAGCAGCGGGGAGCTGTTTTTT.

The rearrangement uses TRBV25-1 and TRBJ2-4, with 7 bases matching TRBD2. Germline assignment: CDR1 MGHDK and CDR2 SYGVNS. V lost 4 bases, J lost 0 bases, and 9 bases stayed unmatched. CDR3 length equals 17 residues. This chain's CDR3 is CASSGAGLSIAKNIQYF. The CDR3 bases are TGTGCCAGCAGTGGAGCGGGGCTCTCAATAGCCAAAAACATTCAGTACTTC.